These T cell receptor beta chains were read from a single sample in a study of post-analysis software for immune sequencing data. TCRdb passed the PCR reads through MiXCR, listing each CDR3 protein once. Among 800,000 to 950,000 distinct CDR3 sequences listed, about 53% were seen once. The specimen sequenced was blood. These receptors all stem from a girl between 10 and 17 years old with multiple sclerosis. Each CDR3 is given with its conserved first and last residue. Each record gives: V gene, CDR3 length, D gene, clone size, J gene, CDR3 DNA, CDR3 protein. D genes are given only for firm matches. The listing skips clone size in some rows; elsewhere it reads once, few, many or a size class.

>TRBV12-3/TRBV12-4|14|NA|few|TRBJ1-2
TGTGCCAGCAGTTTGTTTGAGAGGAACTATGGCTACACCTTC
CASSLFERNYGYTF
>TRBV20-1|18|TRBD2|NA|TRBJ2-7
TGCAGTGCTGGCGGGTCGGGACTAGCGGGCCGTAGCTCCTACGAGCAGTACTTC
CSAGGSGLAGRSSYEQYF
>TRBV28|12|NA|NA|TRBJ2-7
TGTGCCAGCAGTCTTTACCTGGGCGAGCAGTACTTC
CASSLYLGEQYF
>TRBV27|17|NA|NA|TRBJ2-5
TGTGCCAGCAGTTTAGTCTACAGGACCCCGTACCAAGAGACCCAGTACTTC
CASSLVYRTPYQETQYF
>TRBV14|14|NA|NA|TRBJ2-1
TGTGCCAGCAGCCACCGGACTAAACACAATGAGCAGTTCTTC
CASSHRTKHNEQFF
>TRBV7-2|13|NA|NA|TRBJ2-3
TGTGCCAGCAGCCCGACGATGGCAGATACGCAGTATTTT
CASSPTMADTQYF
>TRBV29-1|13|NA|once|TRBJ1-1
TGCAGCGTTGGGAGGGAATCGGTAACTGAAGCTTTCTTT
CSVGRESVTEAFF
>TRBV11-2|14|TRBD2|few|TRBJ2-7
TGTGCCAGCAGCTCGCTAGCGGGAGAGCTCGAGCAGTACTTC
CASSSLAGELEQYF
>TRBV7-2|16|TRBD2|NA|TRBJ2-7
TGTGCCAGCAGCTTAGCTAGCGGGGGGATCACTGGTGAGCAGTACTTC
CASSLASGGITGEQYF
>TRBV7-9|20|NA|few|TRBJ1-2
TGTGCCAGCAGCTCCCGGGACGGTGTAAAAGGGTTTGGTGATGCAGACGGCTACACCTTC
CASSSRDGVKGFGDADGYTF
>TRBV12-3/TRBV12-4|22|TRBD2|NA|TRBJ2-5
TGTGCCAGCAGTCTACCCGAAGGAGCCGCGGAGGTGGCTAGCGGAAAGTTGGAGACCCAGTACTTC
CASSLPEGAAEVASGKLETQYF
>TRBV29-1|15|NA|NA|TRBJ2-5
TGCAGCGTTTTCGGCGGACTCAAAATAGAAGAGACCCAGTACTTC
CSVFGGLKIEETQYF
>TRBV29-1|12|NA|few|TRBJ2-5
TGCAGCGCAAGTAACAGGCAAGAGACCCAGTACTTC
CSASNRQETQYF
>TRBV29-1|11|TRBD1|NA|TRBJ1-2
TGCAGCGTTGGAGGGGGCAGGAGCTACACCTTC
CSVGGGRSYTF
>TRBV7-2|15|TRBD1|NA|TRBJ2-7
TGTGCCAGCAGCTTAGGGGACAGGGGGCGCTACGAGCAGTACTTC
CASSLGDRGRYEQYF